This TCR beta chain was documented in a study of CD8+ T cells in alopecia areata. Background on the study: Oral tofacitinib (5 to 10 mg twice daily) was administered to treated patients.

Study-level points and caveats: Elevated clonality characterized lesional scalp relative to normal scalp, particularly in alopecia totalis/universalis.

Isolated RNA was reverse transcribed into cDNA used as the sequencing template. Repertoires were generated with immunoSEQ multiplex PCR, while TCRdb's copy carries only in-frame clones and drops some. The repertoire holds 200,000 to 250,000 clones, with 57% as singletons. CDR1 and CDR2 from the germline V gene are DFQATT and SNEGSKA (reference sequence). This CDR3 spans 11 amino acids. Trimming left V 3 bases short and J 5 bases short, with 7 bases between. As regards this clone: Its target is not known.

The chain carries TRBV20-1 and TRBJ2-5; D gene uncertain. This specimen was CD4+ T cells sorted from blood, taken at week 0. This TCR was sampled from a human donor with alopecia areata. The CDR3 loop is CSARSGETQYF. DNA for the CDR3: TGCAGTGCTAGGTCCGGGGAGACCCAGTACTTC.